What follows are 8 T cell receptor beta chains derived from one specimen sequenced in a study of CD8 T cells in ankylosing spondylitis. TCRdb analysed the 5' RACE reads with MiXCR anew, one entry per CDR3 protein. The sample consists of around 120,000 distinct CDR3 sequences, approximately 13% of them appearing once. Sequencing used blood, either unsorted or a sorted T cell fraction (not recorded which). Every receptor here comes from a female donor with ankylosing spondylitis or in good health (not recorded which).

The J gene is TRBJ2-7, the V gene TRBV11-2; D is unresolved. Trimming cost V 8 bases and J 3 bases, with 5 bases left between them. CDR3 length: 10 amino acids. The V gene's germline CDR1 is SGHAT and CDR2 FQNNGV. CDR3: CASGIYEQYF. The CDR3 DNA reads as TGTGCCAGCGGAATCTACGAGCAGTACTTC.

This clonotype was recorded at least ten times. The genes are TRBV18 and TRBJ1-5; D ambiguous. Trimming pared 1 base from V and 5 bases from J, leaving 9 bases between. This CDR3 comprises 14 residues. Per germline, CDR1 KGHSH and CDR2 LQKENI. The DNA of the CDR3 is TGTGCCAGCTCACCACAGGGCAGCGATCAGCCCCAGCATTTT. This gives the protein CASSPQGSDQPQHF. Drawing the rest from reference TRBV18 and TRBJ1-5, the complete variable domain is NAGVMQNPRHLVRRRGQEARLRCSPMKGHSHVYWYRQLPEEGLKFMVYLQKENIIDESGMPKERFSAEFPKEGPSILRIQQVVRGDSAAYFCASSPQGSDQPQHFGDGTRLSIL.

This clonotype was recorded at least ten times. V gene TRBV20-1 combines with J gene TRBJ1-2; perhaps TRBD1 as D (6 bases). In germline, CDR1 is DFQATT, CDR2 SNEGSKA (reference sequence). The CDR3 consists of 14 residues. Trimming cost V 3 bases and J 5 bases, with 16 bases left between them. This chain's CDR3 is CSASNQGLGYGYTF. Here the CDR3 DNA reads TGCAGTGCTAGTAATCAGGGGCTTGGATATGGCTACACCTTC.

This clonotype was detected many times. This chain uses TRBV7-2 with TRBJ2-7; 8 bases map to TRBD1. From germline, CDR1 is SGHTA and CDR2 FQGNSA. V lost 5 bases, J lost 0 bases, and 6 bases stayed unmatched. This CDR3 region has 15 residues. This CDR3 is CASSPGTGISYEQYF. The CDR3 nucleotides read TGTGCCAGCAGCCCTGGGACAGGAATCTCCTACGAGCAGTACTTC.

This clonotype was seen repeatedly, ten times or more. V usage is TRBV6-1 and J usage is TRBJ2-1, with TRBD2 matching 9 bases. CDR1 is MNHNS, CDR2 SASEGT, per germline. The CDR3 has 13 residues. Unmatched junction bases numbered 11, after V lost 5 bases and J lost 15 bases. The CDR3 loop is CASSPGTSRGTFF. The CDR3 DNA reads as TGTGCCAGCAGTCCCGGGACTAGCCGGGGAACGTTCTTC.

This clonotype was counted at least ten times. The chain carries TRBV29-1 and TRBJ2-3; D uncertain. The length of the CDR3 is 10 residues. Germline CDR1 is SQVTM and CDR2 is ANQGSEA. V dropped 4 bases and J dropped 4 bases, with 3 bases sitting between them. Here the CDR3 reads CSVVPDTQYF. CDR3 sequence (DNA): TGCAGCGTTGTTCCAGATACGCAGTATTTT.

The chain employs TRBV7-9 and TRBJ2-1; D is undetermined. V was trimmed by 7 bases and J by 5 bases, leaving 6 bases between them. The germline gives CDR1 SEHNR, CDR2 FQNEAQ (reference sequence). CDR3 length: 11 amino acids. CDR3 region: CASTVDNEQFF. For the CDR3, the DNA is TGTGCCAGCACCGTCGACAATGAGCAGTTCTTC.

To note about this clonotype: A much larger clone lies one base from this, so it may be a read error. The chain uses TRBV24-1 and TRBJ2-1; D remains ambiguous. Germline assignment: CDR1 KGHDR and CDR2 SFDVKD. There are 13 residues in the CDR3. Trimming took 4 bases from V and 5 from J, leaving 8 bases between them. Here the CDR3 DNA reads TGTGCCACCAGTGACCCTAATAACAATGAGCAGTTCTTC. It translates to CATSDPNNNEQFF.